Below, 14 T cell receptor beta chains from the same sample are listed, as sequenced in a study of post-analysis software for immune sequencing data. Sequencing libraries made from TCR beta cDNA carried unique molecular identifiers. One entry per CDR3 protein, called by TCRdb with MiXCR from the PCR reads. Of roughly 650,000 distinct CDR3 sequences detected, around 60% appear once; the ten largest clones hold around 11%. Broader study findings: Elevated frequency relative to controls characterized roughly five TRBV segments in patients, TRBV5-6, TRBV5-1 and TRBV20-1 among them.

No antigens are known for them. The sequenced sample was blood. These receptors all stem from a girl between 2 and 10 years old with multiple sclerosis.

V gene TRBV20-1 combines with J gene TRBJ1-1; no firm D call. Trimming shortened V by 0 bases and J by 7 bases, and 12 bases separated the two germline ends. This CDR3 is built from 13 residues. Germline V gene sequence: CDR1 DFQATT, CDR2 SNEGSKA (reference sequence). The CDR3 here is CSARDVRESEAFF. The CDR3 DNA is TGCAGTGCTAGAGATGTGCGGGAGAGTGAAGCTTTCTTT.

The J gene is TRBJ2-5, the V gene TRBV9, with TRBD2 matching 7 bases. The CDR3 has 13 amino acids. Germline trimming cut 5 bases from V and 4 bases from J; bases unmatched to any gene: 5. Germline V gene data show CDR1 as SGDLS and CDR2 as YYNGEE. CDR3 protein: CASSVGGRETQYF. CDR3 in DNA: TGTGCCAGCAGTGTGGGCGGGAGAGAGACCCAGTACTTC.

The chain couples TRBV29-1 to TRBJ2-1; 11 nucleotides agree with TRBD2. The junction had 9 bases not matched to a gene; V was cut back by 3 bases and J by 8 bases. CDR1 is SQVTM, CDR2 ANQGSEA, per germline. This CDR3 contains 15 residues. CDR3 residues: CSVDLAGGMSYEQFF. The CDR3, as DNA: TGCAGCGTTGATTTAGCGGGAGGGATGTCCTATGAGCAGTTCTTC.

This sequence joins TRBV10-1 and TRBJ2-5; D ambiguous. The assigned J gene may be wrong: the sequence end matches TRBJ2-7 better. The CDR3 runs 10 residues. The germline V gene has CDR1 WNHNN and CDR2 SYGVQD (reference sequence). DNA of the CDR3: TGCGCCAGCGTAGGGTCCGAGCAGTACTTC. Its protein product is CASVGSEQYF.

This clonotype has a single count. This chain links TRBV7-9 with TRBJ1-4; TRBD1 matches at 11 bases. This CDR3 contains 15 residues. The V gene's germline CDR1 is SEHNR and CDR2 FQNEAQ (reference sequence). Germline trimming cut 4 bases from V and 7 bases from J; bases unmatched to any gene: 5. The CDR3 sequence is CASSYGQGASEKLFF. The CDR3 DNA sequence: TGTGCCAGCAGCTATGGACAGGGGGCGAGTGAAAAACTGTTTTTT. Full variable domain (missing parts from reference TRBV7-9 and TRBJ1-4): DTGVSQNPRHKITKRGQNVTFRCDPISEHNRLYWYRQTLGQGPEFLTYFQNEAQLEKSRLLSDRFSAERPKGSFSTLEIQRTEQGDSAMYLCASSYGQGASEKLFFGSGTQLSVL.

This rearrangement joins TRBV7-9 to TRBJ1-2; 9 nucleotides align to TRBD1. Trimming at V came to 5 bases and at J to 4 bases, leaving 14 bases not matched to a gene. The CDR3 runs 17 residues. Germline lookup yields CDR1 SEHNR and CDR2 FQNEAQ (reference sequence). The CDR3 region has the DNA TGTGCCAGCAGCGCCGCCTCCGGGACAGGGCCCTTCTATGGCTACACCTTC. Translating it yields CASSAASGTGPFYGYTF.

The chain has TRBV6-5 and TRBJ2-5; 8 positions agree with TRBD2. The DNA matches TRBJ2-7 better at its end, which makes the J call doubtful. Germline V gene data show CDR1 as MNHEY and CDR2 as SVGAGI. The CDR3 sequence is 14 residues long. CDR3 sequence (DNA): TGTGCCAGCAGTCCAGCGGGAGAGGTCGACGAGCAGTACTTC. Its translation: CASSPAGEVDEQYF.

This clonotype was counted between two and nine times. The V and J genes are TRBV29-1 and TRBJ2-1; 11 positions match TRBD2. V gave up 6 bases and J gave up 10 bases; unmatched junction bases: 14. CDR1 SQVTM and CDR2 ANQGSEA come from the germline V gene. This CDR3 contains 15 residues. CDR3 in DNA: TGCAGCGTGCGAGGGGTACTAGCGGGAGTACAGGAGCAGTTCTTC. Protein product: CSVRGVLAGVQEQFF.

The chain carries TRBV20-1 and TRBJ1-5; possible D gene TRBD1, 6 bases. V gave up 3 bases and J gave up 2 bases, with 17 bases separating them. There are 16 residues in the CDR3. In germline, CDR1 is DFQATT, CDR2 SNEGSKA (reference sequence). The CDR3 coding sequence is TGCAGTGCTAGGGCAGACAGGAATAGGCGCAATCAGCCCCAGCATTTT. Protein: CSARADRNRRNQPQHF.

The rearrangement uses TRBV20-1 and TRBJ2-7; D is perhaps TRBD2 (5 bases). V lost 6 bases to trimming and J lost 0 bases, with 9 bases between them. Germline CDR1 DFQATT, CDR2 SNEGSKA (reference sequence). This CDR3 is built from 12 residues. CDR3 DNA: TGCAGTGCAAACGACTACTCCTACGAGCAGTACTTC. Translated, it gives CSANDYSYEQYF.

This chain connects TRBV7-2 to TRBJ1-6; no definite D call. The CDR3 consists of 15 residues. With 6 bases removed from V and 0 bases from J, the gap between germline ends came to 9 bases. Germline values: CDR1 SGHTA, CDR2 FQGNSA. CDR3 sequence (DNA): TGTGCCAGCAGGGGGTACAGCTCCTATAATTCACCCCTCCACTTT. Amino acid sequence: CASRGYSSYNSPLHF.

This clonotype was observed once. At one end the junction does not follow the germline gene, possibly because of a read error. The chain employs TRBV7-2 and TRBJ2-7; D might be TRBD2 (7 bases). CDR3 length: 19 residues. CDR1 and CDR2 from the germline V gene are SGHTA and FQGNSA. CDR3 DNA sequence: TGTGCCAGCAGCTTAGTGGGGGCCCCGGGTGTAGCGGGCCCCTACGAGCAGTGCTTC. It codes for CASSLVGAPGVAGPYEQCF.

The gene calls are TRBV2 and TRBJ1-2; D might be TRBD1 (6 bases). The germline V gene encodes CDR1 SNHLY and CDR2 FYNNEI. The CDR3 is 15 amino acids. The V gene lost 0 bases and the J gene lost 4 bases, with 12 bases spanning the gap. For the CDR3, the DNA is TGTGCCAGCAGTGAAGCGCACGGGGGCGGCTATGGCTACACCTTC. The encoded protein is CASSEAHGGGYGYTF.

This sequence joins TRBV12-3 or TRBV12-4 and TRBJ2-1; D unresolved. The ends were cut back, 6 bases at V and 0 bases at J, with 12 bases in the middle. The CDR3 totals 15 residues. The CDR3 DNA is TGTGCCAGCAGCGTTGCAGGACCCTCCTACAATGAGCAGTTCTTC. It encodes CASSVAGPSYNEQFF.